This T cell receptor beta chain came from a study of T cells in Graves' hyperthyroidism and ophthalmopathy. Notes on the study in general: Most thyroid clonotypes expanded above 0.001 appeared in blood too.

This clonotype occurred many times. Its target is unknown. The CDR3 contains 15 residues. Germline lookup yields CDR1 DFQATT and CDR2 SNEGSKA (reference sequence). V dropped 0 bases and J dropped 1 base, with 12 bases sitting between them. The CDR3 regions of TCR beta were amplified from RNA transcripts. In the first-round RT-PCR of the TCR CDR3, the HTBI primer set was used. TCRdb re-analysed the multiplex PCR reads in MiXCR, keeping a single row per CDR3 protein. The sample comprises some 550,000 distinct CDR3 sequences, around 16% of which are singletons, and roughly 3.4% rests with the top ten. Diagnostic assessment was based on clinical symptoms, serum thyroxine and TRAb, thyroid ultrasound and orbital computed tomography.

The V call is TRBV20-1, the J call TRBJ1-1, with unresolved D. Sequenced: blood. The clonotype comes from a woman between 40 and 50 years old with Graves' ophthalmopathy. The CDR3 spells CSARDPTLENTEAFF. For the CDR3, the DNA is TGCAGTGCTAGAGATCCGACGCTCGAGAACACTGAAGCTTTCTTT.